This entry concerns a single T cell receptor beta chain. J gave up 7 bases and V 5 bases, and 4 bases lay outside the gene matches. The germline V gene encodes CDR1 MGHDK and CDR2 SYGVNS. This CDR3 region has 12 residues. Methods used by the authors: Amplification of reference gene primers provided the estimated nucleated cell counts. Data came from immunoSEQ multiplex PCR; TCRdb stores just in-frame clones and leaves some out. The V and J calls and clone size were taken over from that table, and D and trimming were inferred from the DNA. The top ten hold under 1.5% of the sample, which has approximately 140,000 clones, around 82% seen once. The data belong to a study of blood T cell repertoires in COVID-19. Study-level background: Spain, Italy and the United States supplied samples that represented acute and convalescent COVID-19. Sources were T cells, B-cell-depleted T cells, or PBMCs; the material itself was cDNA or gDNA.

V usage is TRBV25-1 and J usage is TRBJ1-2; 7 positions match TRBD1. The sequence was collected from a man aged 55-75 years with acute or convalescent COVID-19. Sequencing input: peripheral blood. Here the CDR3 reads CASSPQGIGYTF. CDR3 sequence (DNA): TGTGCCAGCAGTCCACAGGGGATTGGCTACACCTTC.